This T cell receptor (beta chain) comes out of a study of blood T cell repertoires in COVID-19. Study details: T cells, B-cell-depleted T cells, or PBMCs provided the cDNA or gDNA that served as material.

Authors' analysis steps: From reference gene primer amplification, estimates of nucleated cell counts were derived. The method was immunoSEQ multiplex PCR; TCRdb's version includes in-frame clones alone and lacks a portion of them. The D gene and trimming were derived from the DNA, and the V and J assignments and clone size from that table. The data hold about 380,000 clones, with around 85% observed a single time. The CDR3 consists of 14 residues. With 7 bases clipped from V and 5 bases from J, the junction kept 5 bases outside the gene matches. CDR1 and CDR2 (germline): ENHRY, SYGVKD. V gene TRBV10-3 combines with J gene TRBJ2-2; TRBD1 aligns across 9 bases. This TCR derives from a young woman with acute or convalescent COVID-19. Sequencing input: peripheral blood. The CDR3 here is CAINEGTGTGELFF. In DNA form, the CDR3 reads TGTGCCATCAATGAAGGGACAGGGACCGGGGAGCTGTTTTTT.